One sample yielded the 20 T cell receptor beta chains listed below, sequenced in a study of cytomegalovirus exposure and HLA in healthy donors. PCR involved 60 Vbeta and 13 Jbeta primers. Clones were read by immunoSEQ multiplex PCR, and TCRdb kept only the in-frame ones, dropping some. The data hold about 150,000 clones, with more than 75% observed a single time. The sequenced material came from PBMCs. All receptors derive from a woman aged 30 to 39 in good health and CMV-seronegative.

This chain joins TRBV18 and TRBJ2-2, with D perhaps matching TRBD2 (5 bases). CDR1 and CDR2 from the germline V gene are KGHSH and LQKENI. CDR3 size: 15 residues. V was cut by 1 base and J by 5 bases, with 11 bases left in between. As DNA, the CDR3 is TGTGCCAGCTCACCACGCGGGCCGTGGACCGGGGAGCTGTTTTTT. As protein: CASSPRGPWTGELFF. Filled out from reference TRBV18 and TRBJ2-2, the complete variable domain reads NAGVMQNPRHLVRRRGQEARLRCSPMKGHSHVYWYRQLPEEGLKFMVYLQKENIIDESGMPKERFSAEFPKEGPSILRIQQVVRGDSAAYFCASSPRGPWTGELFFGEGSRLTVL.

The CDR3 DNA sequence: TGCGCCAGCAGACCGGGACAGGGGGGCACAGATACGCAGTATTTT. As protein: CASRPGQGGTDTQYF. This sequence joins TRBV5-1 and TRBJ2-3, with TRBD1 identical over 11 bases. After removal of 5 bases from V and 1 base from J, the junction contained 3 bases not matched to a gene. Germline loops: CDR1 SGHRS, CDR2 YFSETQ. The CDR3 has 15 amino acids.

The table lists this clone with a few counts. V usage is TRBV10-3 and J usage is TRBJ1-5; TRBD1 is a possible D gene (6 bases). In germline, CDR1 is ENHRY, CDR2 SYGVKD. The CDR3 contains 14 residues. Trimming stripped 1 base from V and 4 bases from J, with 8 bases between. This CDR3 reads CAISEFRGNQPQHF. CDR3 in DNA: TGTGCCATCAGTGAGTTCAGGGGTAATCAGCCCCAGCATTTT.

J is TRBJ2-1 and V is TRBV19; 9 nucleotides agree with TRBD2. Germline V lookup: CDR1 LNHDA, CDR2 SQIVND (reference sequence). V lost 3 bases, J lost 5 bases, and 2 bases stayed unmatched. The CDR3 runs to 14 residues. The CDR3 DNA reads TGTGCCAGTAGTATGACTAGCGGCAACAATGAGCAGTTCTTC. Its translation is CASSMTSGNNEQFF.

The V and J genes are TRBV28 and TRBJ1-5; 9 positions match TRBD1. CDR1 is MDHEN, CDR2 SYDVKM, per germline. V gave up 1 base and J gave up 5 bases; unmatched junction bases: 18. CDR3 size: 20 residues. CDR3 amino acids: CASSLLARDREGVSHQPQHF. CDR3 nucleotide sequence: TGTGCCAGCAGTTTATTAGCCAGGGACAGGGAAGGAGTTTCGCATCAGCCCCAGCATTTT.

The chain links TRBV18 to TRBJ2-5; D possibly corresponds to TRBD1 (5 bases). Germline V CDR1 and CDR2: KGHSH, LQKENI. V dropped 3 bases and J dropped 2 bases, with 13 bases sitting between them. The CDR3 contains 15 residues. Here the CDR3 reads CASSPRTSPQETQYF. The CDR3 coding sequence is TGTGCCAGCTCACCGCGGACAAGCCCACAAGAGACCCAGTACTTC.

V usage is TRBV18 and J usage is TRBJ1-1; TRBD1 is a possible D gene (5 bases). Germline assignment: CDR1 KGHSH and CDR2 LQKENI. CDR3 size: 13 residues. V lost 6 bases, J lost 2 bases, and 10 bases lay in between. The CDR3 protein is CASSVGENTEAFF. Here the CDR3 DNA reads TGTGCCAGCTCGGTAGGGGAAAACACTGAAGCTTTCTTT.

Worth noting for this clone: Other DNA sequences within the sample encode an identical CDR3. The chain uses TRBV27 and TRBJ1-2; no clear D. Germline CDR1 is MNHEY and CDR2 is SMNVEV (reference sequence). Trimming stripped 2 bases from V and 6 bases from J, with 7 bases between. This CDR3 spans 12 amino acids. CDR3 residues: CASSLTGNGYTF. DNA of the CDR3: TGTGCCAGCAGTTTAACCGGGAATGGCTACACCTTC.

The chain has TRBV9 and TRBJ1-4; D gene uncertain. Germline-derived CDR1 and CDR2 are SGDLS and YYNGEE. The CDR3 spans 15 residues. Deletions cut 4 bases from V and 8 bases from J, with 18 bases between. Written as DNA, the CDR3 is TGTGCCAGCAGCCCCAATCCGGGGAAAGGGGAAAAACTGTTTTTT. It encodes CASSPNPGKGEKLFF.

V gene TRBV7-9 combines with J gene TRBJ2-2; 8 nucleotides match TRBD2. J lost 4 bases, V lost 0 bases, and 7 bases had no gene match. Germline lookup yields CDR1 SEHNR and CDR2 FQNEAQ (reference sequence). The CDR3 runs 17 residues. Written as DNA, the CDR3 is TGTGCCAGCAGCTTAGCGCCGGGACTAGGGGGCACCGGGGAGCTGTTTTTT. The encoded protein is CASSLAPGLGGTGELFF.

The rearrangement uses TRBV11-2 and TRBJ1-1; D may be TRBD1 (5 bases). The CDR3 contains 15 residues. CDR1 SGHAT and CDR2 FQNNGV come from the germline V gene. Trimming left V 1 base short and J 6 bases short, with 15 bases between. The CDR3: CASSLAAGHWAEAFF. CDR3 DNA: TGTGCCAGCAGCTTAGCGGCGGGGCACTGGGCTGAAGCTTTCTTT.

The chain couples TRBV25-1 to TRBJ2-3; possibly TRBD1 for D (6 bases). This CDR3 has 15 amino acids. V was clipped by 4 bases and J by 2 bases, with 13 bases between them. The germline CDR1 and CDR2 sequences are MGHDK and SYGVNS. The CDR3 DNA reads TGTGCCAGCAGTGCCCGGACAGCCGCCACAGATACGCAGTATTTT. This translates into CASSARTAATDTQYF.

The chain uses TRBV7-9 and TRBJ1-1, with D possibly being TRBD1 (6 bases). V shed 5 bases and J shed 5 bases, with 9 bases lying between them. The CDR3 is 12 residues long. Germline values: CDR1 SEHNR, CDR2 FQNEAQ (reference sequence). Here the CDR3 reads CASSHQGTEAFF. CDR3 in DNA: TGTGCCAGCAGCCACCAGGGGACTGAAGCTTTCTTT.

CDR3 in amino acids: CASSDAGRWYEQYF. The CDR3 DNA follows: TGTGCCAGTAGTGACGCGGGGCGCTGGTACGAGCAGTACTTC. This chain connects TRBV19 to TRBJ2-7, with D maybe TRBD2 (6 bases). This CDR3 has 14 amino acids. V was pared by 5 bases and J by 4 bases, with 15 bases between. Germline V gene sequence: CDR1 LNHDA, CDR2 SQIVND (reference sequence).

The chain recombines TRBV12-5 with TRBJ1-1, with a weak D call TRBD1 (5 bases). In germline, CDR1 is LGHNT, CDR2 FRNRAP. The CDR3 sequence is 19 residues long. Trimming removed 0 bases from V and 6 bases from J, with 26 bases in between. The CDR3 sequence is CASGLVPRGGIVDSAEAFF. The CDR3 nucleotides are TGTGCTAGTGGTTTGGTCCCCCGGGGGGGTATAGTGGATTCTGCTGAAGCTTTCTTT.

The chain has TRBV27 and TRBJ2-1; the D gene is possibly TRBD2 (6 bases). Deletions cut 5 bases from V and 7 bases from J, with 15 bases between. CDR1 MNHEY and CDR2 SMNVEV come from the germline V gene (reference sequence). This CDR3 contains 14 residues. The CDR3 DNA follows: TGTGCCAGCAGTCCCAGGACCAGCGGGAATGAGCAGTTCTTC. Its translation is CASSPRTSGNEQFF.

The gene calls are TRBV18 and TRBJ2-7; no clear D gene. Germline-derived CDR1 and CDR2 are KGHSH and LQKENI. The V gene lost 6 bases and the J gene lost 1 base, with 10 bases spanning the gap. The CDR3 consists of 13 residues. The chain's CDR3 is CASSPGISYEQYF. Written as DNA, the CDR3 is TGTGCCAGCTCCCCGGGTATTTCCTACGAGCAGTACTTC. Complete variable domain (other parts from reference TRBV18 and TRBJ2-7): NAGVMQNPRHLVRRRGQEARLRCSPMKGHSHVYWYRQLPEEGLKFMVYLQKENIIDESGMPKERFSAEFPKEGPSILRIQQVVRGDSAAYFCASSPGISYEQYFGPGTRLTVT.

This clone has a single count. At one of its ends the junction is not consistent with the germline gene, which may arise from a read error. This chain uses TRBV2 with TRBJ2-7; TRBD2 matches at 12 bases. Germline lookup yields CDR1 SNHLY and CDR2 FYNNEI. The CDR3 covers 13 residues. CDR3 bases: TGTGCCATCCCAACAACCGGGACTAGCGGGCTAAGGTGG. Translating gives CAIPTTGTSGLRW.

The chain links TRBV7-3 to TRBJ2-1, with 10 bases aligning to TRBD2. Per the germline V gene, CDR1 is SGHTA and CDR2 is FQGTGA. With V trimmed by 5 bases and J by 8 bases, 9 bases remained unmatched. The CDR3 totals 15 residues. In DNA form, the CDR3 reads TGTGCCAGCAGCCGCCTAGCGGGGGCCTCTCATGAGCAGTTCTTC. It translates to CASSRLAGASHEQFF.

The rearrangement joins TRBV6-5 to TRBJ1-2, with 9 bases matching TRBD1. The germline V gene encodes CDR1 MNHEY and CDR2 SVGAGI. This CDR3 spans 15 amino acids. Trimming took 0 bases from V and 6 from J; bases not matched to a gene: 5. The CDR3 reads CASSYSGTGPNGYTF. The CDR3 DNA follows: TGTGCCAGCAGTTACTCGGGGACAGGGCCCAATGGCTACACCTTC.